This T cell receptor (beta chain) emerged from a study of cytomegalovirus exposure and HLA in healthy donors. Study-level findings and limits: The productive fraction for most TCR beta V segments was about 90% or about 30% in an earlier analysis.

In this sample, this clone turned up once. Its antigen is undetermined. 60 Vbeta and 13 Jbeta primers were used in PCR. Profiled with immunoSEQ multiplex PCR; TCRdb holds only in-frame clones, not every one. The table lists over 100,000 clones, about three quarters of them singletons, with 12% in the top ten. The sequenced material came from PBMCs. This TCR came from a woman aged 40 to 50 in good health and CMV-seropositive.

Here the CDR3 reads CASSLVGSGGAETQYF. The CDR3 DNA is TGTGCCAGCAGCTTGGTCGGTAGCGGGGGAGCAGAGACCCAGTACTTC. The V and J genes are TRBV5-4 and TRBJ2-5; 9 positions agree with TRBD2. The junction had 7 bases not matched to a gene; V was cut back by 0 bases and J by 4 bases. Germline loops: CDR1 SGHNT, CDR2 YYREEE (reference sequence). The CDR3 totals 16 residues.